Sequencing of this TCR beta chain was carried out in a study of CD8 T cells in ankylosing spondylitis. This clonotype has more than one count but fewer than ten. Antigen specificity is unknown. The CDR3 contains 18 residues. The V gene end was trimmed by 0 bases and the J gene end by 3 bases; junction bases not matched to a gene: 13. Germline-derived CDR1 and CDR2 are MNHEY and SMNVEV (reference sequence). Regarding the study as a whole: Characteristic of ankylosing spondylitis blood, it appeared, was a TCR beta motif comprising several highly homologous variants. Both synovial fluid and blood in reactive arthritis had previously been reported to carry some motif variants. As reported, disease-linked clones showed significant enrichment in matched ankylosing spondylitis synovial fluid.

MiXCR was run by TCRdb on the 5' RACE reads, yielding one entry per CDR3 protein. This repertoire shows 150,000 to 200,000 distinct CDR3 sequences, approximately 9% found once; its top ten account for more than 12%. The chain couples TRBV27 to TRBJ2-7; TRBD2 agrees at 8 bases. The source material was blood, either unsorted or a sorted T cell fraction (not recorded which). The clonotype originates from a female donor with ankylosing spondylitis or in good health (not recorded which). CDR3 nucleotides: TGTGCCAGCAGTTTATCCACTCCTAGCGGGCGGAGAAACTACGAGCAGTACTTC. The encoded protein is CASSLSTPSGRRNYEQYF.